Detailed here is one T cell receptor (beta chain). It lacks a known antigen. One base away there is no much larger clone; base qualities are not given. Ends trimmed: V by 1 base, J by 6 bases; bases unmatched to a gene: 7. The CDR3 measures 16 amino acids from cysteine to phenylalanine. Only the CDR3 portion is preserved as DNA: 48 bases, with reading frame beginning at the first base. As encoded in the germline V gene (reference sequence), CDR1 is LGHDT while CDR2 is YNNKEL. TCRbeta CDR3 regions were amplified from genomic DNA by means of the immunoSEQ Assay, a bias-controlled multiplex PCR. The source study handled its data this way. Nucleated cell counts per sample were estimated from amplification of reference gene primers within the assay. Sequence reads were collapsed and filtered to measure the absolute abundance of every unique TCRbeta CDR3 rearrangement. For each sample, productive Simpson clonality was calculated as the square root of Simpson's diversity index across productive rearrangements. TCRdb's version of the immuneACCESS table is confined to in-frame rearrangements and falls short of the full clone set. An unresolved V gene accounts for under half of the shortfall where checked; the remainder is of unknown origin. Clone size and the V and J calls come from that table; the DNA yielded D and trimming. The sample yields more than 250,000 clones; around 87% were counted once. The ten largest clones add up to about 1.5% of the sample.

This sample is part of a study of blood T cell repertoires in COVID-19 (dated by TCRdb to the early 2020s). Regarding the research as a whole: Samples covering the acute and convalescent phases of COVID-19 were provided by collaborators in the United States, Italy and Spain. HLA class I and class II types, where available, came from metadata supplied by the sample provider rather than from assay-based typing. The dataset comprised deeply sampled blood TCRbeta repertoires from subjects exposed to, actively infected with, or recovered from COVID-19. A de-identified subject ID, COVID-19 status, age in years and sex were almost always included in the sample metadata. The samples were drawn from the first 160 participants of the ongoing ImmuneRACE study and from 1,254 subjects provided by 6 global collaborators. The prospective study material was composed of cDNA or gDNA derived from T cells, B-cell-depleted T cells, or PBMCs. A freely available public database, intended as a resource for researchers studying the immune response to SARS-CoV-2, is where the repertoires were released. What the authors observed across the whole study: The amount of clinical and demographic metadata varied by source and participant and was provided uncurated.

In the prospective study, participants were about 18 to 95 years old, resided in approximately 25 geographic areas of the United States, and were enrolled through a virtual design. To assign participants to cohorts, the prospective study relied on clinical history that participants themselves reported in a screening survey and a study questionnaire. In the prospective study, whole blood, serum and a nasopharyngeal or oropharyngeal swab were collected from each participant by mobile phlebotomists. Over a 2-month period, participants in the prospective study had the option of providing additional blood draws and questionnaires. Blood samples from the prospective study were shipped frozen or at room temperature prior to DNA extraction.

The chain couples TRBV3-1 (or the pseudogene TRBV3-2) to TRBJ1-5; the junction holds 9 bases that match TRBD1. Material: PBMCs or T cells enriched from blood (not recorded which). The receptor was derived from a woman aged 18 to 35 with acute COVID-19. Here the CDR3 is given as CASSQGTGVLGQPQHF. In nucleotide form, the sequence is TGTGCCAGCAGCCAAGGGACAGGGGTGCTCGGTCAGCCCCAGCATTTT.